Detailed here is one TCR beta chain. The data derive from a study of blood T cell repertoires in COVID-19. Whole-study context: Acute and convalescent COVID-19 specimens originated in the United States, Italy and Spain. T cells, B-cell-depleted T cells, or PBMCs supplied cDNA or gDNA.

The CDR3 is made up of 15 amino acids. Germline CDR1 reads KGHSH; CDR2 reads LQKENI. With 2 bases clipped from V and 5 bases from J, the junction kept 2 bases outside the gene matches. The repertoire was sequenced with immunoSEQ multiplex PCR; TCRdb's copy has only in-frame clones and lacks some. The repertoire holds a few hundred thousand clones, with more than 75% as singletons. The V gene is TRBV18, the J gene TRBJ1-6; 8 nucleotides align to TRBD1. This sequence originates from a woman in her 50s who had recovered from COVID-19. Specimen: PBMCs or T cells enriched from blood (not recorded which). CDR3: CASSPRQGNNSPLHF. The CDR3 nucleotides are TGTGCCAGCTCACCAAGACAGGGGAATAATTCACCCCTCCACTTT.